The clone carrying this T cell receptor beta chain was detected only a few times. The sample comes from a study of blood T cell repertoires in COVID-19. About the research overall: Specimens from acute and convalescent COVID-19 originated in the United States, Italy and Spain.

Germline V gives CDR1 SGHKS, CDR2 YYEKEE (reference sequence). The length of the CDR3 is 18 residues. The V gene lost 0 bases and the J gene lost 4 bases, with 20 bases spanning the gap. Authors' data handling: For nucleated cells, counts were estimated from reference gene primer amplification. The protocol was immunoSEQ multiplex PCR, while the TCRdb copy is restricted to in-frame clones and leaves out a portion. V, J and clone size were drawn from that table, and D and trimming were deduced from the DNA. The profile shows 200,000 to 300,000 clones, about 89% of them singletons. The sequence came from a man in his forties who had recovered from COVID-19. Sequencing used peripheral blood. The chain uses TRBV5-5 and TRBJ1-5; no clear D gene. The CDR3 loop reads CASSLVLSLSAPNQPQHF. CDR3 DNA: TGTGCCAGCAGCTTGGTGCTCTCTCTATCTGCCCCAAATCAGCCCCAGCATTTT.